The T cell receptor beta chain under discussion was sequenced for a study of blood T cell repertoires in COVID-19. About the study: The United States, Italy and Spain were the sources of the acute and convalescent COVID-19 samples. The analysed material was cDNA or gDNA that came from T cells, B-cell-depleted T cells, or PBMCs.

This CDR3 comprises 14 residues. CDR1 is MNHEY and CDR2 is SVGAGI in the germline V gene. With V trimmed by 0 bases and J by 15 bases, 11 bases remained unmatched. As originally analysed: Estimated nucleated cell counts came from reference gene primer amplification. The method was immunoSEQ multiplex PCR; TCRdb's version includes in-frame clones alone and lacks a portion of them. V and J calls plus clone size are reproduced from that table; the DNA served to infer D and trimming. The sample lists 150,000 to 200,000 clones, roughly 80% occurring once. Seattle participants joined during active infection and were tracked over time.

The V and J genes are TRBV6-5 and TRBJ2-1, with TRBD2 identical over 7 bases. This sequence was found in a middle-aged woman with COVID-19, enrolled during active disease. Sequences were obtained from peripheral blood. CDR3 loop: CASSYSTLAEVRFF. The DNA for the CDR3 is TGTGCCAGCAGTTACTCGACCCTAGCGGAGGTCCGGTTCTTC.